The 5 T cell receptor beta chains in this list originate from one sample, sequenced in a study of breast tumors, draining lymph nodes, adjacent tissues. TCRdb ran MiXCR on the multiplex PCR reads and lists one entry per CDR3 protein. The sample shows tens of thousands of distinct CDR3 sequences, under 45% of them seen only once. The source material was breast tumor tissue. These receptors all come from a female donor with breast cancer. Some clones in this sample may be carry-over from other donors' samples.

This clonotype was observed at least ten times. The chain has TRBV6-5 and TRBJ2-1; D may correspond to TRBD1 or TRBD2 (6 bases each). Deletions cut 7 bases from V and 9 bases from J, with 16 bases between. The CDR3 consists of 13 residues. CDR1 is MNHEY, CDR2 SVGAGI, per germline. The CDR3 DNA is TGTGCCAGCAACCGGGGGCCAGGTAGTGAGCAGTTCTTC. Encoded protein: CASNRGPGSEQFF.

On this clonotype: Because it lacks the conserved phenylalanine or tryptophan at the end, this CDR3 is likely a read error. The chain uses TRBV7-9 and TRBJ1-1; D is possibly TRBD1 (5 bases). This CDR3 contains 14 residues. The ends were cut back, 5 bases at V and 11 bases at J, with 21 bases in the middle. Germline CDR1 reads SEHNR; CDR2 reads FQNEAQ (reference sequence). CDR3 in DNA: TGTGCCAGCAGCCCTGCCGGTGGACAATCATCTGCTTTCTCT. Translating it yields CASSPAGGQSSAFS.

A remark on this clonotype: Relative to the germline gene, one junction end is altered; a read error may explain this. The CDR3 bases are TGTGCCGGCAGCTTACGGTCCAGGGGCGAAGCTTTCTTT. It encodes CAGSLRSRGEAFF. This chain connects TRBV7-3 to TRBJ1-1; a possible D gene is TRBD1 (6 bases). This CDR3 spans 13 amino acids. CDR1 SGHTA and CDR2 FQGTGA come from the germline V gene.

This chain joins TRBV13 and TRBJ2-1; 9 positions match TRBD1. J lost 7 bases, V lost 4 bases, and 8 bases had no gene match. The CDR3 extends over 15 amino acids. Germline-derived CDR1 and CDR2 are PRHDT and FYEKMQ (reference sequence). In nucleotides, the CDR3 is TGTGCCAGCAGCTCCTGGGAAGACAGGGGGAATGAGCAGTTCTTC. It is translated as CASSSWEDRGNEQFF.

The chain employs TRBV2 and TRBJ1-4, with unresolved D. The CDR3 length is 13 residues. Germline CDR1 SNHLY, CDR2 FYNNEI. Trimming cost V 6 bases and J 0 bases, with 5 bases left between them. In nucleotides, the CDR3 is TGTGCCAGCAGCGGGGCAACTAATGAAAAACTGTTTTTT. Encoded protein: CASSGATNEKLFF.